The source of this T cell receptor beta chain is a study of OX40 agonist ivuxolimab in advanced cancers. Study-level results: Both blood CD4+ and CD8+ T cells showed clonal growth by week 6 at 0.1 to 3.0 mg/kg.

This CDR3 contains 13 residues. Germline CDR1 and CDR2: MDHEN and SYDVKM. V lost 5 bases and J 6 bases, leaving 13 bases between the germline ends. Profiling relied on immunoSEQ multiplex PCR, and the TCRdb table lists in-frame clones only, not all of them. This table has almost 90,000 clones, approximately 90% appearing once. Patients were ineligible given autoimmune disease history or systemic immunosuppression. Samples were taken at baseline and on day 1 of cycles 4 and 7. As concerns this clone: Its antigen remains unidentified. Other DNA sequences in this sample translate to the same CDR3.

The J gene is TRBJ1-1, the V gene TRBV28, with D uncertain. Source: CD4+ or CD8+ T cells sorted from blood, taken in a trial of the OX40 agonist ivuxolimab. The clonotype was recovered from an adult with an advanced solid tumor such as melanoma, head and neck, liver or kidney cancer. The CDR3, as DNA: TGTGCCAGCAGTCCCCCGGGTGGGGCTGAAGCTTTCTTT. It specifies CASSPPGGAEAFF.